The 14 T cell receptor beta chains below were found in one sample sequenced in a study of T cell clones after liver transplantation. TCRdb's table, derived via immunoSEQ multiplex PCR, lists solely in-frame clones and lacks some. This table holds around 35,000 clones, about 93% found once. Sequences were derived from CD8+ T cells from blood, sampled 12 months after liver transplant. These TCRs come from a human patient who received a liver transplant. Part of the T cell pool may stem from the graft donor.

The chain has TRBV30 and TRBJ1-5, with 7 bases identical to TRBD1. The CDR3 contains 16 residues. Per the germline V gene, CDR1 is GTSNPN and CDR2 is SVGIG (reference sequence). After removal of 1 base from V and 6 bases from J, the junction contained 12 bases not matched to a gene. CDR3 DNA: TGTGCCTGGAGTGACCCGGCAGGGGGTTGGAGTCAGCCCCAGCATTTT. Protein sequence: CAWSDPAGGWSQPQHF.

This chain uses TRBV12-5 with TRBJ2-7; D not certain. The V gene lost 0 bases and the J gene lost 4 bases, with 13 bases spanning the gap. The V gene's germline CDR1 is LGHNT and CDR2 FRNRAP. This CDR3 contains 15 residues. The chain's CDR3 is CASGLVQTPSYEQYF. CDR3 in DNA: TGTGCTAGTGGTTTGGTACAGACGCCCTCTTACGAGCAGTACTTC.

The V call is TRBV25-1, the J call TRBJ2-1; D gene uncertain. Germline CDR1 is MGHDK and CDR2 is SYGVNS. The CDR3 totals 13 residues. V gave up 2 bases and J gave up 5 bases, with 7 bases separating them. Here the CDR3 DNA reads TGTGCCAGCAGTGAAAACAGTCACAATGAGCAGTTCTTC. It specifies CASSENSHNEQFF. Looking up the rest from reference TRBV25-1 and TRBJ2-1 gives the full variable domain: EADIYQTPRYLVIGTGKKITLECSQTMGHDKMYWYQQDPGMELHLIHYSYGVNSTEKGDLSSESTVSRIRTEHFPLTLESARPSHTSQYLCASSENSHNEQFFGPGTRLTVL.

The gene calls are TRBV11-3 and TRBJ2-7, with D possibly being TRBD2 (6 bases). Per the germline V gene, CDR1 is SGHNT and CDR2 is YENEEA. Deletions cut 5 bases from V and 2 bases from J, with 28 bases between. This CDR3 region has 19 residues. CDR3 residues: CASSRSRGEKGGLTYEQYF. Here the CDR3 DNA reads TGTGCCAGCAGCAGGAGTCGGGGTGAGAAAGGAGGACTAACCTACGAGCAGTACTTC. Full variable domain (remainder filled in from reference TRBV11-3 and TRBJ2-7): EAGVVQSPRYKIIEKKQPVAFWCNPISGHNTLYWYLQNLGQGPELLIRYENEEAVDDSQLPKDRFSAERLKGVDSTLKIQPAELGDSAVYLCASSRSRGEKGGLTYEQYFGPGTRLTVT.

This chain connects TRBV5-1 to TRBJ2-7; 9 nucleotides match TRBD2. The V segment lost 3 bases and the J segment 2 bases; nucleotides outside the gene matches: 9. CDR1 and CDR2 from the germline V gene are SGHRS and YFSETQ. This CDR3 spans 16 amino acids. For the CDR3, the DNA is TGCGCCAGCAGCTCACCCGGGACTAGCAGACCCTACGAGCAGTACTTC. It is translated as CASSSPGTSRPYEQYF.

The V and J genes are TRBV11-2 and TRBJ2-1, with 9 bases identical to TRBD2. The CDR3 runs to 17 residues. The V segment lost 4 bases and the J segment 2 bases; nucleotides outside the gene matches: 9. Germline V gene data show CDR1 as SGHAT and CDR2 as FQNNGV. This chain's CDR3 is CASSWILAGAPYNEQFF. CDR3 coding DNA: TGTGCCAGCAGCTGGATCTTAGCGGGAGCCCCCTACAATGAGCAGTTCTTC.

CDR3 in DNA: TGTGCCAGTAGTGCTTGGGACAAGGGGGAGACCCAGTACTTC. Its translation: CASSAWDKGETQYF. The rearrangement links TRBV19 to TRBJ2-5; weak D call: TRBD1 (6 bases). This CDR3 spans 14 amino acids. CDR1 is LNHDA and CDR2 is SQIVND in the germline V gene (reference sequence). The germline V and J ends were trimmed by 5 bases and 5 bases, with 15 bases remaining between them.

The chain combines TRBV7-2 with TRBJ1-3, with D possibly TRBD1 on 6 matching bases. CDR3 length: 15 amino acids. The germline CDR1 and CDR2 sequences are SGHTA and FQGNSA. The ends were cut back, 5 bases at V and 4 bases at J, with 15 bases in the middle. Here the CDR3 reads CASSTPQGRGNTIYF. DNA of the CDR3: TGTGCCAGCAGCACCCCTCAGGGGAGAGGAAACACCATATATTTT.

The chain carries TRBV9 and TRBJ1-2; no firm D call. The V gene's germline CDR1 is SGDLS and CDR2 YYNGEE. Deletions cut 4 bases from V and 7 bases from J, with 8 bases between. CDR3 length equals 11 residues. CDR3 amino acids: CASSSRGGYTF. The CDR3 bases are TGTGCCAGCAGCTCCCGTGGTGGCTACACCTTC.

This rearrangement joins TRBV10-1 to TRBJ2-1; the match to TRBD2 covers 8 bases. The CDR3 sequence is 16 residues long. Trimming at V came to 2 bases and at J to 0 bases, leaving 3 bases not matched to a gene. Germline V gene sequence: CDR1 WNHNN, CDR2 SYGVQD (reference sequence). This CDR3 reads CASSEVSGSSYNEQFF. Here the CDR3 DNA reads TGCGCCAGCAGTGAGGTGAGCGGGAGCTCCTACAATGAGCAGTTCTTC.

V gene TRBV5-6 combines with J gene TRBJ2-7; D is undetermined. V gave up 2 bases and J gave up 6 bases, with 12 bases separating them. Germline assignment: CDR1 SGHDT and CDR2 YYEEEE. This CDR3 contains 13 residues. The CDR3 bases are TGTGCCAGCAGCTTTTGGCCGACGGTCGAGCAGTACTTC. Its translation is CASSFWPTVEQYF.

The chain employs TRBV18 and TRBJ1-2; D gene ambiguous. This CDR3 spans 13 amino acids. CDR1 is KGHSH, CDR2 LQKENI, per germline. Trimming removed 5 bases from V and 4 bases from J, with 11 bases in between. Written as DNA, the CDR3 is TGTGCCAGCTCAACAGAGATGGTCTATGGCTACACCTTC. This translates into CASSTEMVYGYTF.

The sample holds a few counts of this clone. The chain joins TRBV9 to TRBJ2-7; D remains unclear. V shed 5 bases and J shed 6 bases, with 15 bases lying between them. Germline values: CDR1 SGDLS, CDR2 YYNGEE. The length of the CDR3 is 13 residues. This CDR3 reads CASSLMGQSEQYF. The CDR3 DNA reads as TGTGCCAGCAGTTTAATGGGCCAAAGCGAGCAGTACTTC.

This chain connects TRBV28 to TRBJ2-2, with no clear D. Germline V gene sequence: CDR1 MDHEN, CDR2 SYDVKM. Trimming left V 5 bases short and J 5 bases short, with 15 bases between. CDR3 length: 15 amino acids. In DNA form, the CDR3 reads TGTGCCAGCAGTGAGGCCCCGAGTGGGACCGGGGAGCTGTTTTTT. Translation: CASSEAPSGTGELFF.